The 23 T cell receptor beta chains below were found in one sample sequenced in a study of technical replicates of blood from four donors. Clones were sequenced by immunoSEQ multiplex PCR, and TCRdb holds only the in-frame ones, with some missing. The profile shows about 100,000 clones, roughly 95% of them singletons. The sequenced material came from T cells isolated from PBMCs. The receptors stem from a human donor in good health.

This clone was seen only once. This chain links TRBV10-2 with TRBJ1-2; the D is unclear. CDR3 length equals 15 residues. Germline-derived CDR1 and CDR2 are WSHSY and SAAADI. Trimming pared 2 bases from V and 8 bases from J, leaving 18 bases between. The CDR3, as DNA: TGCGCCAGCAGTGAGAGAGGTACGGAGGTCTTGGGCTACACCTTC. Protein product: CASSERGTEVLGYTF.

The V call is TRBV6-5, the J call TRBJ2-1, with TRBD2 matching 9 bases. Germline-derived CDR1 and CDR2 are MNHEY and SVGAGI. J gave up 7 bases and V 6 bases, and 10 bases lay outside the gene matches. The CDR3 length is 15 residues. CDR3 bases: TGTGCCAGCAGGCCAATTAGCGGGAGAGAGAATGAGCAGTTCTTC. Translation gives CASRPISGRENEQFF.

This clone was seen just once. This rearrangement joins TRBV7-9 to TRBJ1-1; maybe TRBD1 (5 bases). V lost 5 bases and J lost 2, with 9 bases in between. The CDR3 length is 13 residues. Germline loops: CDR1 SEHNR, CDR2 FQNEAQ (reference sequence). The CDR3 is CASSLGANTEAFF. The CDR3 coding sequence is TGTGCCAGCAGCCTAGGGGCAAACACTGAAGCTTTCTTT. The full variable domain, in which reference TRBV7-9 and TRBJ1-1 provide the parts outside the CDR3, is DTGVSQNPRHKITKRGQNVTFRCDPISEHNRLYWYRQTLGQGPEFLTYFQNEAQLEKSRLLSDRFSAERPKGSFSTLEIQRTEQGDSAMYLCASSLGANTEAFFGQGTRLTVV.

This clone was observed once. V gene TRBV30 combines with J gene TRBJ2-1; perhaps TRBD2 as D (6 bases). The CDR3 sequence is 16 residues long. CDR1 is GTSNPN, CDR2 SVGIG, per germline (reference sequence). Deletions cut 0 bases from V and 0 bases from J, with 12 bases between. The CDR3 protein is CAWSVFRRGSYNEQFF. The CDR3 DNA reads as TGTGCCTGGAGTGTATTTCGGAGGGGCTCCTACAATGAGCAGTTCTTC.

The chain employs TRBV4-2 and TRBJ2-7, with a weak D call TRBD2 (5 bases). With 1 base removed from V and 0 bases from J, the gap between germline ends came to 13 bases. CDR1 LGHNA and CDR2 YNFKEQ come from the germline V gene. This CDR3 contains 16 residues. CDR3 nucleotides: TGTGCCAGCAGCCAAGGTGAAAGGGAGACCTCCTACGAGCAGTACTTC. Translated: CASSQGERETSYEQYF.

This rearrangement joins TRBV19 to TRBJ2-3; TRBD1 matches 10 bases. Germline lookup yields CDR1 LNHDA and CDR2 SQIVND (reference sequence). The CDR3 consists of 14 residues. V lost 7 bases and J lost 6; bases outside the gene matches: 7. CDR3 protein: CASNRQGAIDTQYF. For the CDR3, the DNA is TGTGCCAGTAATCGACAGGGGGCGATTGATACGCAGTATTTT.

CDR3: CASSMGQNYEQYF. CDR3 DNA: TGTGCCAGTAGTATGGGACAGAACTACGAGCAGTACTTC. V is TRBV19 and J is TRBJ2-7; 7 positions agree with TRBD1. Germline CDR1 and CDR2: LNHDA and SQIVND (reference sequence). The CDR3 contains 13 residues. J gave up 3 bases and V 3 bases, and 2 bases lay outside the gene matches.

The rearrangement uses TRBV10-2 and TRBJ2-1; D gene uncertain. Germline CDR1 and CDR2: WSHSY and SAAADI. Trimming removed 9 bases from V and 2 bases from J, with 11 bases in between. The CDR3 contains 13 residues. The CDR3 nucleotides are TGCGCCAGTTTTAGTGATACCTACAATGAGCAGTTCTTC. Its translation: CASFSDTYNEQFF.

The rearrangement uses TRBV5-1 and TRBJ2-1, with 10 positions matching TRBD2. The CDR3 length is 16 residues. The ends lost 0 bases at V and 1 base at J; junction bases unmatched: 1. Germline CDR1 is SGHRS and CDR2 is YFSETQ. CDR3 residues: CASSLVSGRSYNEQFF. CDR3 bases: TGCGCCAGCAGCTTGGTTAGCGGGAGGTCCTACAATGAGCAGTTCTTC.

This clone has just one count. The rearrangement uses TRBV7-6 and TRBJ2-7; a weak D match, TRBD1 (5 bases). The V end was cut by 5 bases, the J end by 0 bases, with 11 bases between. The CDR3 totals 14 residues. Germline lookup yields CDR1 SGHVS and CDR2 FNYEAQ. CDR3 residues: CASSQGHVSYEQYF. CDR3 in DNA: TGTGCCAGCAGCCAAGGACACGTCTCCTACGAGCAGTACTTC.

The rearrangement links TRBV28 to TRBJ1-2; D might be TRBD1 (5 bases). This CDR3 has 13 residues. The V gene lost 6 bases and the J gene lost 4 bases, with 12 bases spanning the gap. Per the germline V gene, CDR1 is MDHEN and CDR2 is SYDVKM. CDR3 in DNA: TGTGCCAGCAGGGGGCAGTCAATCTATGGCTACACCTTC. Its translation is CASRGQSIYGYTF.

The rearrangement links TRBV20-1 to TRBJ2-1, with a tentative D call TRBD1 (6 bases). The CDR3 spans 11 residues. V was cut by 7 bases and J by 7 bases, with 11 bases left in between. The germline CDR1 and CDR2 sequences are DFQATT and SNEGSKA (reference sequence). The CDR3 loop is CSVRQGNEQFF. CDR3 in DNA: TGCAGTGTAAGGCAGGGGAATGAGCAGTTCTTC.

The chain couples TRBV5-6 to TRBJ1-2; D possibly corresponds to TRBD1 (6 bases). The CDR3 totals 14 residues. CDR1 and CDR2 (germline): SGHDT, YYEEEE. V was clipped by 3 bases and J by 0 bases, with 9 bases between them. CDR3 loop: CASSYTGTNYGYTF. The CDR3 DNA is TGTGCCAGCAGCTACACAGGGACTAACTATGGCTACACCTTC.

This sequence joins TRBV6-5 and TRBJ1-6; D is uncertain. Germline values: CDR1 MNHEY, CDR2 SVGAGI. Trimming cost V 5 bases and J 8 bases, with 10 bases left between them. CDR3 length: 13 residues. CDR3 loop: CASSPPGYSPLHF. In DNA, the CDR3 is TGTGCCAGCAGTCCCCCCGGGTATTCACCCCTCCACTTT.

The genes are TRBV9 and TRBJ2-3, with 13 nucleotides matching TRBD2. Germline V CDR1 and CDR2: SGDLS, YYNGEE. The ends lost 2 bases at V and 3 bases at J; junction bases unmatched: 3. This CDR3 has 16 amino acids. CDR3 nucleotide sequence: TGTGCCAGCAGCGTTAGACTAGCGGGAGGAACAGATACGCAGTATTTT. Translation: CASSVRLAGGTDTQYF.

CDR3: CASSRLAASYEQYF. In DNA form, the CDR3 reads TGTGCCAGCAGCCGCTTAGCGGCCTCCTACGAGCAGTACTTC. V gene TRBV7-9 combines with J gene TRBJ2-7; tentatively, D is TRBD2 (6 bases). Germline CDR1 is SEHNR and CDR2 is FQNEAQ (reference sequence). The length of the CDR3 is 14 residues. V was clipped by 5 bases and J by 0 bases, with 11 bases between them.

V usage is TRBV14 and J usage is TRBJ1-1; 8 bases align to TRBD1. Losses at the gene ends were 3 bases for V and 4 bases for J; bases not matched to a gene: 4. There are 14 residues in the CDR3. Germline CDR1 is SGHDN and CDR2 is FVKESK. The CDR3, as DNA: TGTGCCAGCAGCCAGGACAGGGAGCTCACTGAAGCTTTCTTT. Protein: CASSQDRELTEAFF.

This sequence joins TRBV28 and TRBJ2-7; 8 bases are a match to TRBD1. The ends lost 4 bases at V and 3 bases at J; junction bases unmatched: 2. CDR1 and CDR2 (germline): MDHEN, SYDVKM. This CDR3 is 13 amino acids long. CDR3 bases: TGTGCCAGCAGTTGGACAGGGAACTACGAGCAGTACTTC. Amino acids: CASSWTGNYEQYF.

The chain's CDR3 is CASSQSSYEQYF. The CDR3 DNA follows: TGTGCCAGCAGCCAGAGCTCCTACGAGCAGTACTTC. The chain couples TRBV4-2 to TRBJ2-5, with D unclear. The assigned J gene may be wrong: the sequence end matches TRBJ2-7 better. The germline V gene has CDR1 LGHNA and CDR2 YNFKEQ. The CDR3 consists of 12 residues.

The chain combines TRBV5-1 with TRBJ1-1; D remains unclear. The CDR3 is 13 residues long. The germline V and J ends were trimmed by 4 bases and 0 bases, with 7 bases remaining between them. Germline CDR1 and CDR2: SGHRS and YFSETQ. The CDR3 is CASSINMNTEAFF. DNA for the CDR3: TGCGCCAGCAGCATAAATATGAACACTGAAGCTTTCTTT.

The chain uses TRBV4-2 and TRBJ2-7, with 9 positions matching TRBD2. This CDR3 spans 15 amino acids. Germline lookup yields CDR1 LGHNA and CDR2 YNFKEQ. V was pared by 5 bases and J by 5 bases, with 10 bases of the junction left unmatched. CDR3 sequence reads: CASSVTREGLDEQYF. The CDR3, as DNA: TGTGCCAGCAGCGTTACGCGGGAGGGCCTCGACGAGCAGTACTTC.

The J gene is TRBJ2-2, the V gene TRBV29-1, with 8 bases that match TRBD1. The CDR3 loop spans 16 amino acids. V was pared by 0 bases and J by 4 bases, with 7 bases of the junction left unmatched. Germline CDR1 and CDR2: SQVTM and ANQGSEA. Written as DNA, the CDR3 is TGCAGCGTTGAAGATCCCGACAGGGGTGGCACCGGGGAGCTGTTTTTT. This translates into CSVEDPDRGGTGELFF.

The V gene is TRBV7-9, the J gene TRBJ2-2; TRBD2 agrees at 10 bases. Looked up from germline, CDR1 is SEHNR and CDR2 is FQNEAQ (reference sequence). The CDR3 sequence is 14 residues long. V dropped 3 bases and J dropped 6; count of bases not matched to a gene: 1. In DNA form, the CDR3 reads TGTGCCAGCAGCTTTGGACTAGCGGCCGGGGAGCTGTTTTTT. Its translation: CASSFGLAAGELFF.